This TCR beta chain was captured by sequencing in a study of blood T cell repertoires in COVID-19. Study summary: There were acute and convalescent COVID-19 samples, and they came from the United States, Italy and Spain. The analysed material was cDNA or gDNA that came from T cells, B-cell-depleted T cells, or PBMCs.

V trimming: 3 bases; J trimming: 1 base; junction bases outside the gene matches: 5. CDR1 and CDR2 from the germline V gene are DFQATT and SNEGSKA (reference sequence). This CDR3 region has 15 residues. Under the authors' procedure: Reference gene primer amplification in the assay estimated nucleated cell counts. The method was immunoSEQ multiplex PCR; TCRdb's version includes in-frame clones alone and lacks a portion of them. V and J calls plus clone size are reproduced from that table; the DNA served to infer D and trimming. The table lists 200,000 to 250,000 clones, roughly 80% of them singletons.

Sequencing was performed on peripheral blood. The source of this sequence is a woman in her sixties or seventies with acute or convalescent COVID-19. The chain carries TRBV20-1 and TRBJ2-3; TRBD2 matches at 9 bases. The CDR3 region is CSASGASGGTDTQYF. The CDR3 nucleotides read TGCAGTGCTAGTGGGGCTAGCGGGGGCACAGATACGCAGTATTTT.